The sequence of this TCR beta chain was determined in a study of T cells in Graves' hyperthyroidism and ophthalmopathy. TCR beta CDR3 regions were amplified from RNA transcripts. When the TCR CDR3 underwent first-round RT-PCR, the HTBI primer set was used. TCRdb used MiXCR to reprocess the multiplex PCR reads, holding one entry per CDR3 protein. The data contain about 480,000 distinct CDR3 sequences, about an eighth of them singletons. The table lists this clonotype with many counts. The CDR3 is made up of 14 amino acids. The ends were cut back, 2 bases at V and 7 bases at J, with 9 bases in the middle. Per the germline V gene, CDR1 is KGHSH and CDR2 is LQKENI. Absence of ophthalmopathy progression within 18 months defined stable Graves' hyperthyroidism.

The source of this sequence is a woman aged 18 to 35 with Graves' hyperthyroidism. This chain links TRBV18 with TRBJ1-6; D not resolved. Sequencing was carried out using blood. CDR3 amino acids: CASSPIGKNSPLHF. As DNA, the CDR3 is TGTGCCAGCTCACCAATTGGTAAAAATTCACCCCTCCACTTT.